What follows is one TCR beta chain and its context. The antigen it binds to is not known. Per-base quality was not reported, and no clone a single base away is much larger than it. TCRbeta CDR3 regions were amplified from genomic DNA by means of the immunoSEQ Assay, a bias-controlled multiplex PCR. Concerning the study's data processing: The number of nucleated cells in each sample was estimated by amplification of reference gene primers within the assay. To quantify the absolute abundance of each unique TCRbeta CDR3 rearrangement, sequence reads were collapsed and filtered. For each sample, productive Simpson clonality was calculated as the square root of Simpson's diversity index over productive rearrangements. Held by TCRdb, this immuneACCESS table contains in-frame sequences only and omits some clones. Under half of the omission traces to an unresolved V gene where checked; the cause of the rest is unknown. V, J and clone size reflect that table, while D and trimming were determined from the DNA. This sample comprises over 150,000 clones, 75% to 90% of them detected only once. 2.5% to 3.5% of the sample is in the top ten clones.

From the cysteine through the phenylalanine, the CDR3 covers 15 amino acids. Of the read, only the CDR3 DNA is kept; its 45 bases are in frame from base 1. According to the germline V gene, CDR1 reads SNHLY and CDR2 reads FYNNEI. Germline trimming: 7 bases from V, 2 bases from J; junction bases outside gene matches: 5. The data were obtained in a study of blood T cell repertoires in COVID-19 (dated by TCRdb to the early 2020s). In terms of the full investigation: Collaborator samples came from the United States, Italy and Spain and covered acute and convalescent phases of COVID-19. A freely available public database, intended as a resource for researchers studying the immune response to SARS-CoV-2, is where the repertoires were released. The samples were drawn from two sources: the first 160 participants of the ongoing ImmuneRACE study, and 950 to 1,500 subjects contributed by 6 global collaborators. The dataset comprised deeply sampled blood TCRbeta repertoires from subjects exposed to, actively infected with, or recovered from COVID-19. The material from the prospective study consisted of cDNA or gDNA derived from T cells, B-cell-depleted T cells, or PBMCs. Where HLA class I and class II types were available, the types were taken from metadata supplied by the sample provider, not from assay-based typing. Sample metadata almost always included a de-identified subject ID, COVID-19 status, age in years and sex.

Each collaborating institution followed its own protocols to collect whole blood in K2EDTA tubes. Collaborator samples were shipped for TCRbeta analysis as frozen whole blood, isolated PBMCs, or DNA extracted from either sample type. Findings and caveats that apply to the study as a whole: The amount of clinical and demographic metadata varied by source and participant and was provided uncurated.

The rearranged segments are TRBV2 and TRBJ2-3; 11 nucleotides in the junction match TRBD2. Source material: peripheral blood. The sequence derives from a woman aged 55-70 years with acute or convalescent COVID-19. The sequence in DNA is TGTGCCAGCACAGGGACTAGCGGCTACACAGATACGCAGTATTTT. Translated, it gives CASTGTSGYTDTQYF.